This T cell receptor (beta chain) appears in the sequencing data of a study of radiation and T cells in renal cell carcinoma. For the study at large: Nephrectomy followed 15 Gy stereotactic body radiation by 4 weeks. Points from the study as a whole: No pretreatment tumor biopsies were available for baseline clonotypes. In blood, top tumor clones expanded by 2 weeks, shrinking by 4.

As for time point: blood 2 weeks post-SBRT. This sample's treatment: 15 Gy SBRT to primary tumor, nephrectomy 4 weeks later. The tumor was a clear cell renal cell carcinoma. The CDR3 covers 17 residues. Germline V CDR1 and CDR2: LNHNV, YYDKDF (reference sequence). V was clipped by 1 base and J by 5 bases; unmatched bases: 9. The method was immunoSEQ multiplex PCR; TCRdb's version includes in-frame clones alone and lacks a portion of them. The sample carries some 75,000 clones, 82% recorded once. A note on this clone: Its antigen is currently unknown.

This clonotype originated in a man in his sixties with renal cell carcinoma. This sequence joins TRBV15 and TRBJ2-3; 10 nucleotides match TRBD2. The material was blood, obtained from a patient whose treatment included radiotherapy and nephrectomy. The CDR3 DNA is TGTGCCACCAGCAGAGTATTTAGCGGGAGGATCGAAGATACGCAGTATTTT. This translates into CATSRVFSGRIEDTQYF.